This TCR beta chain came from a study of T-cell memory formation after mild COVID-19. TCRdb reprocessed the 5' RACE reads via MiXCR and lists one record per CDR3 protein. The repertoire holds under 700,000 distinct CDR3 sequences, roughly 22% seen once, with approximately 12% in the top ten. This CDR3 comprises 17 residues. The germline V gene encodes CDR1 SGHDN and CDR2 FVKESK. V lost 5 bases to trimming and J lost 1 base, with 18 bases between them. The sample consisted of PBMCs or a T cell subset sorted from them (not recorded which). The rearrangement uses TRBV14 and TRBJ2-1; D possibly corresponds to TRBD2 (6 bases). The TCR originated in an adult woman who had mild COVID-19 (a few samples of this study predate the infection). Cell type and time point are not known. CDR3 sequence reads: CASSGSRGSPSYNEQFF. The CDR3 DNA is TGTGCCAGCAGCGGAAGCCGGGGGTCCCCTTCCTACAATGAGCAGTTCTTC.